This T cell receptor beta chain stems from a study of blood T cell repertoires in COVID-19. The data were produced by immunoSEQ multiplex PCR, yet TCRdb's version contains in-frame clones alone and is incomplete. The sample has some 210,000 clones; around 86% are singletons. Germline V lookup: CDR1 SGHKS, CDR2 YYEKEE (reference sequence). The CDR3 loop spans 18 amino acids. Trimming removed 5 bases from V and 0 bases from J, with 18 bases in between. The receptor's source is a man in his sixties who had recovered from COVID-19. The rearrangement joins TRBV5-5 to TRBJ2-6; tentatively, D is TRBD1 (6 bases). What was sequenced was peripheral blood. The DNA for the CDR3 is TGTGCCAGCAGTTGGACAGTTCCCTCCCTCTCTGGGGCCAACGTCCTGACTTTC. Protein product: CASSWTVPSLSGANVLTF. Looking up the rest from reference TRBV5-5 and TRBJ2-6 gives the full variable domain: DAGVTQSPTHLIKTRGQQVTLRCSPISGHKSVSWYQQVLGQGPQFIFQYYEKEERGRGNFPDRFSARQFPNYSSELNVNALLLGDSALYLCASSWTVPSLSGANVLTFGAGSRLTVL.